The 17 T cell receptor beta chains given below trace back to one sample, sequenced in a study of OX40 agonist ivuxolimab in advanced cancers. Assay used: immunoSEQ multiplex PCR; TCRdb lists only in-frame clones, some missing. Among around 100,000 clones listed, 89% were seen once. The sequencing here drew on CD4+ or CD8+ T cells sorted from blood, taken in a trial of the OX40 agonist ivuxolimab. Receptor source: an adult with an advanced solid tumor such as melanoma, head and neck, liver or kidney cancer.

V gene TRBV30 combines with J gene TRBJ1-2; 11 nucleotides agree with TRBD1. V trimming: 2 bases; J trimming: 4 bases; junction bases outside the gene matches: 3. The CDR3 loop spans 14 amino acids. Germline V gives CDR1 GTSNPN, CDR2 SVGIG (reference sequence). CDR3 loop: CAWSPGTGGYGYTF. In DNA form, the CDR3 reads TGTGCCTGGAGTCCAGGGACAGGGGGCTATGGCTACACCTTC. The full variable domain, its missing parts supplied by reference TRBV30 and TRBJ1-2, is SQTIHQWPATLVQPVGSPLSLECTVEGTSNPNLYWYRQAAGRGLQLLFYSVGIGQISSEVPQNLSASRPQDRQFILSSKKLLLSDSGFYLCAWSPGTGGYGYTFGSGTRLTVV.

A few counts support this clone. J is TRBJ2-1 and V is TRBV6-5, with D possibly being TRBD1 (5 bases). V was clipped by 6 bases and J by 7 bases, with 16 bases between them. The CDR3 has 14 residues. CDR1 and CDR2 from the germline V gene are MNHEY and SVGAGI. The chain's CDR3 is CASRQGVDSNEQFF. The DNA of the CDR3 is TGTGCCAGCAGGCAAGGGGTGGATTCGAATGAGCAGTTCTTC.

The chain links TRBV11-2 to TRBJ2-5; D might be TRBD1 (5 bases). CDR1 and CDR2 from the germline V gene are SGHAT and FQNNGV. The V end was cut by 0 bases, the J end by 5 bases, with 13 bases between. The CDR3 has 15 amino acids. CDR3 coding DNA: TGTGCCAGCAGCTTAGATAGGGGCAGTGGGGAGACCCAGTACTTC. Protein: CASSLDRGSGETQYF.

CDR3 region: CASSRWGAGRRMTEAFF. The CDR3 DNA reads TGCGCCAGCAGCAGGTGGGGGGCAGGGAGAAGAATGACTGAAGCTTTCTTT. V and J are TRBV5-1 and TRBJ1-1; perhaps TRBD1 as D (6 bases). The CDR3 totals 17 residues. Trimming stripped 4 bases from V and 5 bases from J, with 24 bases between. Germline lookup yields CDR1 SGHRS and CDR2 YFSETQ.

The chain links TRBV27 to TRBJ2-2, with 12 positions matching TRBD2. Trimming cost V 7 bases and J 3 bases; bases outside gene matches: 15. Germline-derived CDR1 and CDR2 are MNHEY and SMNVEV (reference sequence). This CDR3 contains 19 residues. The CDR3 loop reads CASTKRWLAGGRDTGELFF. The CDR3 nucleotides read TGTGCCAGCACTAAACGGTGGCTAGCGGGGGGGCGGGACACCGGGGAGCTGTTTTTT.

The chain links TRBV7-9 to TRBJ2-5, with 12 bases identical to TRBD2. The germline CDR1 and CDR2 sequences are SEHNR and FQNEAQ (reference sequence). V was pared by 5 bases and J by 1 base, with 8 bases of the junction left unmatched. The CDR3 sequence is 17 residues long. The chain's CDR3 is CASSPLTSGSFQETQYF. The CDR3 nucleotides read TGTGCCAGCAGCCCCTTGACTAGCGGGAGCTTCCAAGAGACCCAGTACTTC.

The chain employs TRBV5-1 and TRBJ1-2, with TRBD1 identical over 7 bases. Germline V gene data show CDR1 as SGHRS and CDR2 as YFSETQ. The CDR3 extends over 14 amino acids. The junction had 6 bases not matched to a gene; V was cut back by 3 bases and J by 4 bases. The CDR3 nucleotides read TGCGCCAGCAGCTCCACGACAGGGATCTATGGCTACACCTTC. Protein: CASSSTTGIYGYTF.

The chain's CDR3 is CASNGLAGNEQYF. The DNA for the CDR3 is TGTGCCAGTAATGGGTTAGCGGGAAACGAGCAGTACTTC. The genes are TRBV19 and TRBJ2-7; 8 bases fit TRBD2. Germline V gene data show CDR1 as LNHDA and CDR2 as SQIVND (reference sequence). This CDR3 spans 13 amino acids. The J segment lost 5 bases and the V segment lost 7 bases, leaving 7 bases of the junction unmatched.

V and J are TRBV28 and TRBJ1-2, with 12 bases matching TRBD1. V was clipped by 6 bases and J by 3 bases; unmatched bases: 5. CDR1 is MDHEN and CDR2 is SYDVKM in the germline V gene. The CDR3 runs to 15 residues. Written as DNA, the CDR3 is TGTGCCAGCAGGCATCGGGACAGGGGGCACTATGGCTACACCTTC. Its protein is CASRHRDRGHYGYTF.

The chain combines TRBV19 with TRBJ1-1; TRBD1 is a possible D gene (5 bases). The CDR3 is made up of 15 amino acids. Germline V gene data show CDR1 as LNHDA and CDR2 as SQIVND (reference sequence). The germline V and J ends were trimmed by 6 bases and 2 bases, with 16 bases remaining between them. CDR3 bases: TGTGCCAGTAGAACGCGCTGGGGACCTAACACTGAAGCTTTCTTT. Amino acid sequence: CASRTRWGPNTEAFF.

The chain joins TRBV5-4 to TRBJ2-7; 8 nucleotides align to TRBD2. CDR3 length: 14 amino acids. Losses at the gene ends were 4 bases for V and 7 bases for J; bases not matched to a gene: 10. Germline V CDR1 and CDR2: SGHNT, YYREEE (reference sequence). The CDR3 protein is CASSISVPGGEQYF. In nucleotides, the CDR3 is TGTGCCAGCAGCATCTCGGTCCCGGGAGGGGAGCAGTACTTC.

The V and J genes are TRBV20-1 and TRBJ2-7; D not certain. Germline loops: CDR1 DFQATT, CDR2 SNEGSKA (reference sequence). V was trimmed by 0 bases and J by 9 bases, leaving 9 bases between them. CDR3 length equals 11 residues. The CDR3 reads CSARDPTAQYF. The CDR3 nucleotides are TGCAGTGCTAGAGATCCAACAGCGCAGTACTTC.

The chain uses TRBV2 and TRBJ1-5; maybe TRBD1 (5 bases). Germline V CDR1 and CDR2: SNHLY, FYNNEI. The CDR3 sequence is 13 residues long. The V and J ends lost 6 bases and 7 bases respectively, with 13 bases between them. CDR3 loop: CASSPGRSQPQHF. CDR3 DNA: TGTGCCAGCAGCCCGGGACGGTCCCAGCCCCAGCATTTT.

In nucleotides, the CDR3 is TGCGCCAGCAGCTTGGAGGGGGAGTCCTACGAGCAGTACTTC. This encodes CASSLEGESYEQYF. The rearrangement joins TRBV5-1 to TRBJ2-7, with a possible D match to TRBD1 (6 bases). The V and J ends lost 0 bases and 1 base respectively, with 8 bases between them. Germline V gene sequence: CDR1 SGHRS, CDR2 YFSETQ. The CDR3 is made up of 14 amino acids. Full variable domain (outside the CDR3, taken from reference TRBV5-1 and TRBJ2-7): KAGVTQTPRYLIKTRGQQVTLSCSPISGHRSVSWYQQTPGQGLQFLFEYFSETQRNKGNFPGRFSGRQFSNSRSEMNVSTLELGDSALYLCASSLEGESYEQYFGPGTRLTVT.

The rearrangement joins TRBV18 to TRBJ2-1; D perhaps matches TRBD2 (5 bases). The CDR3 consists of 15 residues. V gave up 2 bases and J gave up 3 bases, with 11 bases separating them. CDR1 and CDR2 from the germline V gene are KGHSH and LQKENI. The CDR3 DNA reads TGTGCCAGCTCACCAATTGGCGGGCACTACAATGAGCAGTTCTTC. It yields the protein CASSPIGGHYNEQFF.

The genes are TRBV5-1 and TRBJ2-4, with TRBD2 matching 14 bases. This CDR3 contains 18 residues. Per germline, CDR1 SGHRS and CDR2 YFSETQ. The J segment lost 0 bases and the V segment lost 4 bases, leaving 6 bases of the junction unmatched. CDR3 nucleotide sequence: TGCGCCAGCAGCACGACTAGCGGGGGGGTCCTAGCCAAAAACATTCAGTACTTC. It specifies CASSTTSGGVLAKNIQYF.

The CDR3: CASSPGGATDTQYF. For the CDR3, the DNA is TGTGCCAGCAGTCCGGGGGGGGCCACAGATACGCAGTATTTT. The V call is TRBV28, the J call TRBJ2-3; 8 nucleotides agree with TRBD2. The V gene end was trimmed by 5 bases and the J gene end by 2 bases; junction bases not matched to a gene: 3. Germline CDR1 and CDR2: MDHEN and SYDVKM. CDR3 length equals 14 residues.